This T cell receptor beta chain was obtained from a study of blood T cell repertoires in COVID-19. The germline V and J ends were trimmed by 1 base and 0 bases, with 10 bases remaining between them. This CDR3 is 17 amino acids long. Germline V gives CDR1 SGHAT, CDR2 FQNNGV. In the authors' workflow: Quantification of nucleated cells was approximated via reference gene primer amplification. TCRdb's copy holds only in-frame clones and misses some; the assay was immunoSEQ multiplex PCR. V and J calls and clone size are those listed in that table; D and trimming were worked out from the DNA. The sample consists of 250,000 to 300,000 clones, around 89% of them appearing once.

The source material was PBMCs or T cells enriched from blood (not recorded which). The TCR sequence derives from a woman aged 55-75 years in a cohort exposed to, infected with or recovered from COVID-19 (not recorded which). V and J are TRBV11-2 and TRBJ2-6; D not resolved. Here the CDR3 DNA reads TGTGCCAGCAGCTTAGTGTTATCCCTCTCTGGGGCCAACGTCCTGACTTTC. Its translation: CASSLVLSLSGANVLTF.